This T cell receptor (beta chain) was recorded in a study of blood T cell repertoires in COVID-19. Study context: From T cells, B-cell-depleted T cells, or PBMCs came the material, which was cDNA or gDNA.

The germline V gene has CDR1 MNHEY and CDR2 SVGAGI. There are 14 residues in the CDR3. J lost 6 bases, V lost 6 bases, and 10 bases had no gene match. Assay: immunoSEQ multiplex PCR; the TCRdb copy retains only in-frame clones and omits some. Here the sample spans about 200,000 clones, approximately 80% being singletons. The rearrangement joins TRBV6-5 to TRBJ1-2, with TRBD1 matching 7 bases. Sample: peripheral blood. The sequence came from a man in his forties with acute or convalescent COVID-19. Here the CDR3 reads CASSKLTGSNGYTF. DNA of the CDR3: TGTGCCAGCAGCAAACTGACAGGGTCAAATGGCTACACCTTC.